These T cell receptor beta chains were read from a single sample in a study of cytomegalovirus exposure and HLA in healthy donors. The protocol was immunoSEQ multiplex PCR, while the TCRdb copy is restricted to in-frame clones and leaves out a portion. The sample consists of under 250,000 clones, roughly 85% of them appearing once. Sequenced input: PBMCs. Receptors were obtained from a woman aged 18-29 years in good health and CMV-seronegative. The CDR3 runs from the conserved cysteine through the conserved F or W. A D gene is named only where the DNA matches it firmly. Clone size is given for some rows only: seen once, a few or many times, or a class if the clone is expanded.

TRBV27	TRBD2	TRBJ2-1	-	TGTGCCAGCAGTTTCCCTAGCGGACCTACTGGTGAGCAGTTCTTC	CASSFPSGPTGEQFF
TRBV5-4	-	TRBJ1-1	-	TGTGCCAGCAGCCTTGGACAGAAGATTATGTTGAACACTGAAGCTTTCTTT	CASSLGQKIMLNTEAFF
TRBV9	TRBD1	TRBJ1-2	-	TGTGCCAGCAGCGTTCGACAGGGGGTGGGCTACACCTTC	CASSVRQGVGYTF
TRBV4-1	-	TRBJ1-3	-	TGCGCCAGCAGCCGGGGAGGCTCTGGAAACACCATATATTTT	CASSRGGSGNTIYF
TRBV2	TRBD1	TRBJ2-3	-	TGTGCCAGCAGGGATGGACAGGGGATTAATACAGATACGCAGTATTTT	CASRDGQGINTDTQYF
TRBV28	-	TRBJ1-5	-	TGTGCCAGCATGGGAGATAGCAATCAGCCCCAGCATTTT	CASMGDSNQPQHF
TRBV7-9	TRBD1	TRBJ1-1	-	TGTGCCAGCAGCAGTCCCGGGACAGGGGACACTGAAGCTTTCTTT	CASSSPGTGDTEAFF
TRBV5-8	-	TRBJ2-2	-	TGTGCCAGCATGGTCTTACCCGGGAACACCGGGGAGCTGTTTTTT	CASMVLPGNTGELFF
TRBV6-5	TRBD2	TRBJ2-1	-	TGTGCCAGCAGTGTAGCGGGAGGGCCGAATGAGCAGTTCTTC	CASSVAGGPNEQFF
TRBV5-1	-	TRBJ1-2	-	TGCGCCAGCAGCTTGGCCGGGGACGGCTACACCTTC	CASSLAGDGYTF
TRBV5-1	-	TRBJ1-1	-	TGCGCCAGCAGCCTACAGAGAATGAACACTGAAGCTTTCTTT	CASSLQRMNTEAFF
TRBV7-8	TRBD2	TRBJ2-7	-	TGTGCCAGCAGCTTAGGCGGACTAGCGGGAGGCAGCTCCTACGAGCAGTACTTC	CASSLGGLAGGSSYEQYF
TRBV29-1	-	TRBJ2-1	-	TGCAGCGTTGACATCTACAATGAGCAGTTCTTC	CSVDIYNEQFF
TRBV30	-	TRBJ2-7	-	TGTGCCTGGAGTGGCGGTCGTTACTACGAGCAGTACTTC	CAWSGGRYYEQYF
TRBV5-1	-	TRBJ1-1	-	TGCGCCAGCAGCGAGAGGGTTTACACTGAAGCTTTCTTT	CASSERVYTEAFF
TRBV2	TRBD2	TRBJ2-3	-	TGTGCCAAAACCGGCCAGCGGGGGGCCACAGATACGCAGTATTTT	CAKTGQRGATDTQYF
TRBV7-6	-	TRBJ2-7	-	TGTGCCAGCAGCCTCGGAGCGTACGAGCAGTACTTC	CASSLGAYEQYF
TRBV28	TRBD2	TRBJ2-3	-	TGTGCCAGCAAACGAGCGGGAGGCACAGATACGCAGTATTTT	CASKRAGGTDTQYF
TRBV29-1	TRBD2	TRBJ2-3	-	TGCAGCGTTCGGGGGGAGTTGGGCACAGATACGCAGTATTTT	CSVRGELGTDTQYF
TRBV7-3	-	TRBJ1-3	-	TGTGCCAGCAGCTCAGGATCTGGAAACACCATATATTTT	CASSSGSGNTIYF
TRBV4-1	-	TRBJ2-7	-	TGCGCCAGCAGCCAAGAGGGCCGCGAGGAGCAGTACTTC	CASSQEGREEQYF
TRBV19	TRBD1	TRBJ1-1	-	TGTGCCAGTAGTATAGCCCTGGGACAGGGGGCAGGAGCTTTCTTT	CASSIALGQGAGAFF
TRBV5-1	-	TRBJ2-2	-	TGCGCCAGCAGCTTATCACTAGGAGGATGGGGGGAGCTGTTTTTT	CASSLSLGGWGELFF
TRBV25-1	-	TRBJ1-1	once	TGTGCCAGCAGTGAATTGGTGGGCGGAGGAGTGACTGAAGCTTTCTTT	CASSELVGGGVTEAFF
TRBV7-7	-	TRBJ2-5	-	TGTGCTGCAGGGCCCAGACAAGAGACCCAGTACTTC	CAAGPRQETQYF
TRBV15	-	TRBJ2-7	-	TGTGCCACCAGCAGAGATGTCGGCCGTAGCTCCTACGAGCAGTACTTC	CATSRDVGRSSYEQYF
TRBV9	-	TRBJ2-3	-	TGTGCCAGCAGCGCAACTAGCTATAGCACAGATACGCAGTATTTT	CASSATSYSTDTQYF
TRBV27	TRBD1	TRBJ1-1	-	TGTGCCAGCAGTACCCGACAGGGGAGGACTGAAGCTTTCTTT	CASSTRQGRTEAFF
TRBV30	-	TRBJ2-7	-	TGTGCCTGGAGTGTGGGGGGTCCCTACGAGCAGTACTTC	CAWSVGGPYEQYF
TRBV27	TRBD1	TRBJ1-1	-	TGTGCCGCCTTAGGGGACAGGGGCACTGAAGCTTTCTTT	CAALGDRGTEAFF
TRBV2	-	TRBJ1-4	once	TGTGCCAGCAGTCCGCGGACATCTTATACCGAAAAACTGTTTTTT	CASSPRTSYTEKLFF
TRBV20-1	TRBD2	TRBJ2-1	once	TGCAGTGCTGGCGTAGCGGGAAGACAGTTCTTC	CSAGVAGRQFF
TRBV5-1	-	TRBJ2-3	-	TGCGCCAGCAGCTTGGAAGGGCCAGGGAGTGAGGGATACGCAGATACGCAGTATTTT	CASSLEGPGSEGYADTQYF
TRBV27	-	TRBJ2-7	-	TGTGCCAGCAGTTTATCTGCAGGGGCCTACGAGCAGTACTTC	CASSLSAGAYEQYF
TRBV11-1	-	TRBJ2-7	-	TGTGCCAGCAGCTTGGGCCTCGAGGACGAGCAGTACTTC	CASSLGLEDEQYF
TRBV27	-	TRBJ2-1	-	TGTGCCAGCAGTTTTACCACAGGCGGTTACAATGAGCAGTTCTTC	CASSFTTGGYNEQFF
TRBV27	-	TRBJ1-1	-	TGTGCCAGCACCCCCTATGGACAGAACACTGAAGCTTTCTTT	CASTPYGQNTEAFF